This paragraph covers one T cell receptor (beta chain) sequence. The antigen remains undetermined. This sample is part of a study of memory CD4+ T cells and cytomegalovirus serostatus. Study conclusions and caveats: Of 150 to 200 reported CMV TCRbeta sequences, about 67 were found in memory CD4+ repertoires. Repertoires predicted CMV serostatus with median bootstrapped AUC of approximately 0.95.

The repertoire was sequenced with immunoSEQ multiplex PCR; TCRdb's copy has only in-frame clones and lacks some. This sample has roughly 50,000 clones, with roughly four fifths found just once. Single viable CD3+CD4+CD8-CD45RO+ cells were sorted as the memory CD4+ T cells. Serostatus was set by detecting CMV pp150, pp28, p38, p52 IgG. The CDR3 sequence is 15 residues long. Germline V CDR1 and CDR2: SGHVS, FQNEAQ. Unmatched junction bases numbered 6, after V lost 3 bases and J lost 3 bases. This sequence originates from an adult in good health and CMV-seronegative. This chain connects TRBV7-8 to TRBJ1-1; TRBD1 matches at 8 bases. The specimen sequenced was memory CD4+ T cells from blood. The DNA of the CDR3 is TGTGCCAGCAGCTTGACGGACAGGGCTCACACTGAAGCTTTCTTT. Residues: CASSLTDRAHTEAFF.